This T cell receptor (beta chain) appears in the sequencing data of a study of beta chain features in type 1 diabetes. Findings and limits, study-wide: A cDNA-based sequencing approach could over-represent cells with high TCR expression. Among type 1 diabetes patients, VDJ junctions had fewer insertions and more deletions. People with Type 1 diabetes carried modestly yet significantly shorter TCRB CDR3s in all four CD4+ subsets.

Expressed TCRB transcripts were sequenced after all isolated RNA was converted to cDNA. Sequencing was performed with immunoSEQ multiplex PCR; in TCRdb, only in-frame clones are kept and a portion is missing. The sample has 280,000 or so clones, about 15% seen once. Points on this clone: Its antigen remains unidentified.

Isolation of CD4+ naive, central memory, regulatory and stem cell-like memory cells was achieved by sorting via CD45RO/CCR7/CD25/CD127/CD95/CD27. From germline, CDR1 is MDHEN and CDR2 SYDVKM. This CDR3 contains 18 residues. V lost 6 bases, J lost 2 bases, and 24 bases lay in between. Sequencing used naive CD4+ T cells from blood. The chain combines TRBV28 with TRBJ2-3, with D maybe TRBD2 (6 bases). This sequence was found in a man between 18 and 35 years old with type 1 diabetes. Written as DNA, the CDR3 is TGTGCCAGCAGGCCCTCGGGCGGGACCCTAGTCTTCACAGATACGCAGTATTTT. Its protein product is CASRPSGGTLVFTDTQYF.